This is a list of T cell receptor beta chains from one sample in a study of beta chain features in type 1 diabetes. The data were produced by immunoSEQ multiplex PCR, yet TCRdb's version contains in-frame clones alone and is incomplete. The data show under 450,000 clones, approximately 15% seen once. Specimen: naive CD4+ T cells from blood. These receptors all stem from a man aged 25 to 40 in good health. Each CDR3 is given with its conserved first and last residue. The order of the fields is D gene, clone size, J gene, V gene, CDR3 protein, CDR3 DNA. The D gene is left open where the match is weak. Only some rows state a clone size, as once, few, many or a class for expanded clones.

.	few	TRBJ2-5	TRBV7-2	CASSVGLLYQETQYF	TGTGCCAGCAGCGTCGGACTCTTGTACCAAGAGACCCAGTACTTC
TRBD1	.	TRBJ2-7	TRBV7-9	CASSTYDRGRGEQYF	TGTGCCAGCAGCACTTATGACAGGGGCCGGGGCGAGCAGTACTTC
.	few	TRBJ2-3	TRBV29-1	CSVDRLKGQGGDTQYF	TGCAGCGTTGATCGTCTAAAAGGACAGGGAGGGGATACGCAGTATTTT
.	few	TRBJ2-1	TRBV7-2	CASSLGTYNEQFF	TGTGCCAGCAGCCTCGGGACTTACAATGAGCAGTTCTTC
TRBD2	few	TRBJ2-1	TRBV12-5	CASGLKRGAGGSYNEQFF	TGTGCTAGTGGTTTGAAACGGGGAGCGGGAGGCTCCTACAATGAGCAGTTCTTC
TRBD2	few	TRBJ2-3	TRBV5-4	CASSLEVAGTDTQYF	TGTGCCAGCAGCTTGGAGGTAGCGGGGACAGATACGCAGTATTTT
.	few	TRBJ2-2	TRBV10-3	CAISYTTGELFF	TGTGCCATCAGTTACACCACCGGGGAGCTGTTTTTT
.	.	TRBJ1-2	TRBV29-1	CSVDRGPYGYTF	TGCAGCGTTGATAGAGGGCCGTATGGCTACACCTTC
.	.	TRBJ2-3	TRBV4-3	CASSQERGLTDTQYF	TGCGCCAGCAGCCAAGAGAGGGGATTAACAGATACGCAGTATTTT
TRBD1	few	TRBJ2-7	TRBV5-1	CASSSDRVSYEQYF	TGCGCCAGCAGCTCCGACAGGGTCAGTTACGAGCAGTACTTC
TRBD2	few	TRBJ2-1	TRBV29-1	CSVAIAGVGNEQFF	TGCAGCGTCGCTATAGCGGGAGTAGGCAATGAGCAGTTCTTC
.	.	TRBJ1-3	TRBV2	CASRLSVSGNTIYF	TGTGCCAGCAGGTTGTCGGTCTCTGGAAACACCATATATTTT
TRBD1	many	TRBJ2-5	TRBV30	CAWSKDRRQETQYF	TGTGCCTGGTCGAAGGACAGGAGACAAGAGACCCAGTACTTC
TRBD2	few	TRBJ2-5	TRBV7-6	CASSPSVRAGETQYF	TGTGCCAGCAGCCCGAGTGTCCGAGCGGGGGAGACCCAGTACTTC
.	.	TRBJ2-5	TRBV10-3	CAISASGGEETQYF	TGTGCCATCAGTGCCTCGGGCGGGGAAGAGACCCAGTACTTC
TRBD1	.	TRBJ2-5	TRBV5-1	CASSILRDSQETQYF	TGCGCCAGCAGCATCCTCCGGGACAGCCAAGAGACCCAGTACTTC
.	few	TRBJ1-4	TRBV13	CASSLAARTGEKLFF	TGTGCCAGCAGCTTAGCGGCCCGAACGGGCGAAAAACTGTTTTTT
TRBD1	few	TRBJ1-2	TRBV19	CASMGTGNYGYTF	TGTGCCAGTATGGGGACAGGCAACTATGGCTACACCTTC
.	.	TRBJ2-5	TRBV13	CLKTGSWRAQYF	TGTCTAAAAACGGGCAGTTGGAGGGCCCAGTACTTC
.	.	TRBJ2-7	TRBV5-1	CASSVPGNYEQYF	TGCGCCAGCAGCGTCCCAGGGAACTACGAGCAGTACTTC
.	.	TRBJ2-1	TRBV7-2	CASSLAGGPYNEQFF	TGTGCCAGCAGCTTAGCCGGGGGGCCTTACAATGAGCAGTTCTTC
TRBD1	few	TRBJ2-7	TRBV27	CASSTRTGVRYEQYF	TGTGCCAGCAGTACACGAACAGGGGTAAGGTACGAGCAGTACTTC
.	.	TRBJ1-2	TRBV7-2	CASSPLASYGYTF	TGTGCCAGCAGCCCATTAGCAAGCTATGGCTACACCTTC
TRBD2	once	TRBJ2-1	TRBV4-3	CASSQASGRVMGEQFF	TGCGCCAGCAGCCAAGCTAGCGGGAGGGTAATGGGAGAGCAGTTCTTC
TRBD1	.	TRBJ2-1	TRBV7-9	CASSLGDRVVNEQFF	TGTGCCAGCAGCCTAGGGGACAGGGTAGTCAATGAGCAGTTCTTC
.	few	TRBJ2-1	TRBV30	CAWNLQGTNNEQFF	TGTGCCTGGAATCTACAGGGAACCAACAATGAGCAGTTCTTC